This T cell receptor beta chain originates from a study of T cell responses to AZD1222 COVID-19 vaccine. Notes on the study in general: Nearly half of spike-specific TCRs reportedly target unmutated variant regions. CD4 TCRs linked to vaccination spanned spike, dominating at 160-218 and 743-854. Seropositive AZD1222 recipients at baseline numbered only five or six. The donor cohort was predominantly white British with a female majority, and clonal diversity may have been underestimated.

The CDR3 loop spans 11 amino acids. CDR1 is DFQATT, CDR2 SNEGSKA, per germline (reference sequence). The germline V and J ends were trimmed by 3 bases and 6 bases, with 7 bases remaining between them. In the case of this clone: Its target is not known.

Clones were read by immunoSEQ multiplex PCR, and TCRdb kept only the in-frame ones, dropping some. Among about 120,000 clones, more than 85% were seen once, and the ten largest hold 7.5%. The gene calls are TRBV20-1 and TRBJ2-3; D could derive from TRBD1 or TRBD2 (5 bases each). The clonotype was recovered from an adult in good health. The sample in question was peripheral blood, obtained on day 0 of AZD1222 vaccination. This CDR3 reads CSASGADTQYF. The CDR3 DNA reads as TGCAGTGCTAGCGGGGCGGATACGCAGTATTTT.